The rows below give T cell receptor beta chains drawn from one sample of a study of shared clonotypes between healthy human individuals. The method was immunoSEQ multiplex PCR; TCRdb's version includes in-frame clones alone and lacks a portion of them. Here the sample spans over a million clones, approximately 96% being singletons. The sample taken for sequencing was naive CD4+ T cells sorted from blood. All receptors come from a man between 25 and 39 years old in good health. CDR3s include the opening cysteine and the closing phenylalanine or tryptophan. D genes are given only for firm matches. The listing skips clone size in some rows; elsewhere it reads once, few, many or a size class.

V,size,D,J,DNA,CDR3
TRBV19,-,TRBD2,TRBJ2-7,TGTGCCAGTAGTTCCGGACTAGCGGGAGATGGTGAGCAGTACTTC,CASSSGLAGDGEQYF
TRBV20-1,-,-,TRBJ2-5,TGCAGTGCTATCGCTCGGGAGACCCAGTACTTC,CSAIARETQYF
TRBV9,-,-,TRBJ2-3,TGTGCCAGCAGCGTAGCTGGCGATCCGTCCACAGATACGCAGTATTTT,CASSVAGDPSTDTQYF
TRBV15,-,-,TRBJ2-2,TGTGCCACCAGCAGAGATTTAGGAGGTCGAGGCACCGGGGAGCTGTTTTTT,CATSRDLGGRGTGELFF
TRBV29-1,-,-,TRBJ2-7,TGCAGCGTTGACGGTCCCCCGGGGTCCGCAGTCCGGGGAGAGCAGTACTTC,CSVDGPPGSAVRGEQYF
TRBV10-2,-,-,TRBJ2-1,TGCGCCAGCCACTCCGAGCGGAGAGAGCAGTTCTTC,CASHSERREQFF
TRBV6-6,-,TRBD2,TRBJ2-1,TGTGCCAGCAGCCCCCTAGCGGGGAGCTCCTACAATGAGCAGTTCTTC,CASSPLAGSSYNEQFF
TRBV11-2,-,-,TRBJ2-5,TGTGCCAGCAGCTTAGTTCCCGTCAGGGAAAACCAAGAGACCCAGTACTTC,CASSLVPVRENQETQYF
TRBV7-9,-,-,TRBJ2-1,TGTGCCAGCAGCTTAGTATCCTACAATGAGCAGTTCTTC,CASSLVSYNEQFF
TRBV5-4,-,-,TRBJ1-2,TGTGCCAGCAGCCCGTCCGTGGGGAACTATGGCTACACCTTC,CASSPSVGNYGYTF
TRBV9,-,TRBD1,TRBJ1-4,TGTGCCAGCAGCGGACAGGGGGCTTTTGAAAAACTGTTTTTT,CASSGQGAFEKLFF
TRBV2,-,TRBD2,TRBJ2-1,TGTGCCAGCAGTGGATATGGGCGGGAGGGTTCAAATGAGCAGTTCTTC,CASSGYGREGSNEQFF
TRBV14,-,-,TRBJ2-2,TGTGCCAGCAGCCTGGGGAGGGGGATCACCGGGGAGCTGTTTTTT,CASSLGRGITGELFF
TRBV5-1,-,-,TRBJ2-7,TGCGCCAGCAGCTTGGTTGGGACGTACGAGCAGTACTTC,CASSLVGTYEQYF
TRBV30,-,TRBD2,TRBJ2-4,TGTGCCTGGTCCTTGGGGTTAGCGGGGGAAAACATTCAGTACTTC,CAWSLGLAGENIQYF
TRBV5-1,once,TRBD1,TRBJ1-1,TGCGCCAGCATGACAGGGGCGAACACTGAAGCTTTCTTT,CASMTGANTEAFF
TRBV6-5,-,TRBD1,TRBJ1-1,TGTGCCAGCAGAAGCCGGGACAGGGGGTACACTGAAGCTTTCTTT,CASRSRDRGYTEAFF
TRBV28,-,TRBD2,TRBJ2-1,TGTGCCAGCACTAGCGGGGTGACTGAGCAGTTCTTC,CASTSGVTEQFF
TRBV10-2,-,TRBD2,TRBJ2-3,TGCGCCAGCATTGGACTAGCGGGAGGGATCATGTCTAGCACAGATACGCAGTATTTT,CASIGLAGGIMSSTDTQYF
TRBV18,-,-,TRBJ2-2,TGTGCCAGCAGTCCTAGCACCGGGGAGCTGTTTTTT,CASSPSTGELFF
TRBV6-5,once,-,TRBJ1-5,TGTGCCAGCAGTTACCTGGGGAGTAATCAGCCCCAGCATTTT,CASSYLGSNQPQHF
TRBV5-6,-,-,TRBJ2-1,TGTGCCAGCAGTTCTAGCAGTCATGAGCAGTTCTTC,CASSSSSHEQFF
TRBV7-3,-,TRBD2,TRBJ2-1,TGTGCCAGCAGCGAAGGCCTAGCGGGACCCTACAATGAGCAGTTCTTC,CASSEGLAGPYNEQFF
TRBV6-5,-,TRBD2,TRBJ2-7,TGTGCCAGCAGTTCCCCAGCGGGAGTTGCCGACGAGCAGTACTTC,CASSSPAGVADEQYF
TRBV7-2,-,TRBD2,TRBJ2-5,TGTGCCAGCAGCCGTCCCGGGCGGGGGGAGACCCAGTACTTC,CASSRPGRGETQYF
TRBV14,-,TRBD2,TRBJ2-3,TGTGCCAGCAGCCCGGGACTAGCGGGAGCGACGGATACGCAGTATTTT,CASSPGLAGATDTQYF
TRBV20-1,-,-,TRBJ2-5,TGCAGTGCTAGACCTCAAGAGACCCAGTACTTC,CSARPQETQYF
TRBV4-3,-,TRBD2,TRBJ2-7,TGCGCCAGCAGCCAAGAGCGACTAGCGGTGAACGAGCAGTACTTC,CASSQERLAVNEQYF
TRBV5-4,once,-,TRBJ1-1,TGTGCCAGCAGCTTGGGAAAGACTGAAGCTTTCTTT,CASSLGKTEAFF
TRBV7-9,few,TRBD2,TRBJ2-2,TGTGCCAGCAGCGAGACCGGGACTAGCCTCCGGGAGCTGTTTTTT,CASSETGTSLRELFF
TRBV2,-,TRBD2,TRBJ2-3,TGTGCCAGCGGGACAGCGGGAGGGCCAGATACGCAGTATTTT,CASGTAGGPDTQYF
TRBV10-1,-,TRBD1,TRBJ2-7,TGCGCCAGCAGTGAAGGGGGCCAATTCTACGAGCAGTACTTC,CASSEGGQFYEQYF
TRBV6-1,-,TRBD1,TRBJ2-5,TGTGCCAGCAGTGATGTAAGACAGGGGTTAGAGACCCAGTACTTC,CASSDVRQGLETQYF
TRBV6-7,-,TRBD1,TRBJ1-1,TGTGCCCCAAAGGCAGGGGGACACAGTAAAGCTTTCTTT,CAPKAGGHSKAFF
TRBV19,-,TRBD1,TRBJ2-1,TGTGCCAGTAGTATGGGGGACAGCTCCTACAATGAGCAGTTCTTC,CASSMGDSSYNEQFF
TRBV18,-,-,TRBJ2-5,TGTGCCAGCTCACCGGGAGGAGAGACCCAGTACTTC,CASSPGGETQYF
TRBV29-1,-,-,TRBJ2-7,TGCAGCGTTGTCCACTCGGACCCGGCCTACGAGCAGTACTTC,CSVVHSDPAYEQYF
TRBV6-5,-,-,TRBJ1-1,TGTGCCAGCAGTTACTCAAGCAACATGAACACTGAAGCTTTCTTT,CASSYSSNMNTEAFF
TRBV14,-,-,TRBJ1-2,TGTGCCAGCAGCTTGGGACCGGCGGTGGGTGGCTACACCTTC,CASSLGPAVGGYTF
TRBV5-4,-,-,TRBJ2-5,TGTGCCAGCAGCTTGGTTGGTAGATTGGGGTCCCAAGAGACCCAGTACTTC,CASSLVGRLGSQETQYF
TRBV14,-,TRBD2,TRBJ2-3,TGTGCCAGCAGCCCCCGTCCGGGACTACTCACAGATACGCAGTATTTT,CASSPRPGLLTDTQYF
TRBV27,-,-,TRBJ1-1,TGTGCCAGCAGTTTCGAGTGGAACACTGAAGCTTTCTTT,CASSFEWNTEAFF